Listed below are T cell receptor beta chains from one sample, sequenced in a study of blood T cells in healthy people across ages. Each CDR3 protein gets one entry after TCRdb re-called the 5' RACE reads with MiXCR. Of 800,000 to 900,000 distinct CDR3 sequences detected, around 68% appear once; the ten largest clones hold about 30%. Sequencing was carried out using blood. The receptors here all came from a man aged 30 to 39 in good health. CDR3s include the opening cysteine and the closing phenylalanine or tryptophan. The D gene is left open where the match is weak. Not all rows give a size; the values are once, few, many and, for expanded clones, a class.

>few|-|TRBJ1-2|16|TRBV7-2
CASSLGIGTPNYGYTF
TGTGCCAGCAGCTTAGGCATCGGGACACCTAACTATGGCTACACCTTC
>-|-|TRBJ2-3|13|TRBV7-2
CASSTGFGETQYF
TGTGCCAGCAGCACGGGGTTTGGGGAGACGCAGTATTTT
>once|-|TRBJ2-7|15|TRBV4-3
CASSQVAAGTYEQYF
TGCGCCAGCAGCCAAGTCGCTGCCGGAACCTACGAGCAGTACTTC
>-|-|TRBJ2-7|14|TRBV27
CASINPSDCYEQYF
TGTGCCAGCATCAATCCCTCGGACTGCTACGAGCAGTACTTC
>-|TRBD1|TRBJ1-1|12|TRBV28
CASSWGQGAAFF
TGTGCCAGCAGTTGGGGTCAGGGGGCGGCTTTCTTT
>-|TRBD1|TRBJ1-5|14|TRBV20-1
CSAMDREPYEPQHF
TGCAGTGCTATGGACAGGGAACCCTATGAGCCCCAGCATTTT
>few|TRBD1|TRBJ1-2|18|TRBV7-8
CASSLLGQAAYYNYGYTF
TGTGCCAGCAGCTTATTGGGACAGGCTGCATATTATAACTATGGCTACACCTTC
>-|TRBD1|TRBJ2-5|15|TRBV7-7
CASSLLGGWEETQYF
TGTGCCAGCAGCCTGTTAGGGGGCTGGGAAGAGACCCAGTACTTC
>few|-|TRBJ1-5|17|TRBV4-2
CASSQEEFGQINQPQHF
TGTGCCAGCAGCCAAGAAGAGTTCGGACAGATCAATCAGCCCCAGCATTTT
>many|-|TRBJ2-7|14|TRBV14
CASSQNDGTYEQYF
TGTGCCAGCAGCCAAAATGACGGAACCTACGAGCAGTACTTC
>-|TRBD2|TRBJ2-1|16|TRBV4-3
CASSLSGGAFLNEQFF
TGCGCCAGCAGCCTCAGCGGGGGGGCCTTCCTCAATGAGCAGTTCTTC
>few|-|TRBJ2-5|16|TRBV18
CASSPLTGRGQETQYF
TGTGCCAGCTCACCTTTAACAGGCCGTGGGCAAGAGACCCAGTACTTC
>few|-|TRBJ2-1|15|TRBV9
CASSVEVTDHNEQFF
TGTGCCAGCAGCGTAGAGGTGACGGACCACAATGAGCAGTTCTTC
>many|-|TRBJ2-7|16|TRBV7-6
CASSLSWGLTSYEQYF
TGTGCCAGCAGCCTCAGTTGGGGGCTAACGTCCTACGAGCAGTACTTC
>-|-|TRBJ2-4|13|TRBV28
CASSNSGEFRQYF
TGTGCCAGCAGCAATTCGGGGGAGTTTAGGCAGTACTTC
>few|TRBD2|TRBJ2-5|23|TRBV11-2
CASSLRTGTFPGTSGGFQETQYF
TGTGCCAGCAGCCTCCGGACAGGGACCTTTCCCGGGACTAGCGGGGGGTTCCAAGAGACCCAGTACTTC
>-|TRBD2|TRBJ2-5|16|TRBV12-3/TRBV12-4
CASSLAPGGNQETQYF
TGTGCCAGCAGTTTAGCGCCGGGGGGGAATCAAGAGACCCAGTACTTC
>few|TRBD1|TRBJ1-2|17|TRBV7-3
CASSSQPGQGTYYGYTF
TGTGCCAGCAGCTCCCAACCGGGACAGGGGACTTACTATGGCTACACCTTC
>-|-|TRBJ2-7|12|TRBV12-3/TRBV12-4
CASRMKTYEQYF
TGTGCCAGCAGGATGAAAACGTACGAGCAGTACTTC
>-|TRBD2|TRBJ2-1|15|TRBV5-1
CASSYIAGAYNEQFF
TGCGCCAGCAGCTACATAGCGGGGGCCTACAATGAGCAGTTCTTC
>-|-|TRBJ2-7|15|TRBV5-1
CASSPLMGSSYEQYF
TGCGCCAGCAGCCCCTTAATGGGCAGCTCCTACGAGCAGTACTTC
>-|-|TRBJ2-7|19|TRBV6-1
CASSPTSSRTRQNYNEQYF
TGTGCCAGCAGTCCTACATCCAGCAGGACCCGGCAAAATTACAATGAGCAGTACTTC
>-|TRBD2|TRBJ2-1|13|TRBV15
CAARLAGRDEQFF
TGTGCCGCCCGACTAGCGGGGAGGGATGAGCAGTTCTTC
>-|-|TRBJ2-3|15|TRBV7-2
CASSLVPLGSDTQYF
TGTGCCAGCAGCTTAGTTCCCTTAGGATCAGATACGCAGTATTTT
>-|-|TRBJ1-1|15|TRBV4-1
CASSQDPAVGDEAFF
TGCGCCAGCAGCCAAGATCCGGCCGTAGGGGATGAAGCTTTCTTT
>few|TRBD1|TRBJ2-4|14|TRBV7-2
CASSSGTGSGIQYF
TGTGCCAGCAGCTCGGGGACAGGGTCGGGCATTCAGTACTTC
>-|-|TRBJ2-5|16|TRBV7-9
CASSSYLQGVQETQYF
TGTGCCAGCAGCTCCTATCTACAGGGCGTCCAAGAGACCCAGTACTTC
>-|TRBD1|TRBJ2-1|17|TRBV5-4
CASSAGQGAISYNEQFF
TGTGCCAGCAGCGCCGGACAGGGGGCGATATCCTACAATGAGCAGTTCTTC
>-|-|TRBJ1-2|15|TRBV2
CASSAEQGTRTGYTF
TGTGCCAGCAGTGCGGAACAGGGCACCCGGACGGGCTACACCTTC
>-|-|TRBJ2-1|16|TRBV7-2
CASSLGWQVGYNEQFF
TGTGCCAGCAGCTTAGGATGGCAGGTGGGATACAATGAGCAGTTCTTC
>-|-|TRBJ1-2|13|TRBV12-3/TRBV12-4
CASGGGIWDGYTF
TGTGCCAGCGGGGGGGGGATCTGGGATGGCTACACCTTC
>once|-|TRBJ2-5|16|TRBV3-1
CASSQGAIALGETQYF
TGTGCCAGCAGCCAAGGTGCAATAGCCCTGGGGGAGACCCAGTACTTC
>-|TRBD1|TRBJ2-7|18|TRBV29-1
CSVRGLYHRDSLTYEQYF
TGCAGCGTACGAGGGCTTTACCACCGGGACAGCCTAACCTACGAGCAGTACTTC
>once|-|TRBJ2-1|16|TRBV7-3
CASSSRGTTSYNEQFF
TGTGCCAGCAGCTCGCGGGGGACAACCTCTTACAATGAGCAGTTCTTC
>-|TRBD1|TRBJ2-7|16|TRBV5-1
CASSLAGTGVVYEQYF
TGCGCCAGCAGCTTGGCAGGGACAGGGGTCGTCTACGAGCAGTACTTC
>-|TRBD1|TRBJ2-7|16|TRBV20-1
CSATHHAGTGSYEQYF
TGCAGTGCTACACACCACGCCGGGACAGGCTCCTACGAGCAGTACTTC
>-|-|TRBJ2-1|13|TRBV6-2/TRBV6-3
CASSYYGNNEQFF
TGTGCCAGCAGTTACTACGGGAACAATGAGCAGTTCTTC
>-|TRBD2|TRBJ2-3|16|TRBV9
CASSVELAGLTDTQYF
TGTGCCAGCAGCGTAGAGCTAGCGGGACTCACAGATACGCAGTATTTT
>-|-|TRBJ2-1|15|TRBV7-6
CASSLDLKPVNEQFF
TGTGCCAGCAGCTTGGATCTCAAACCCGTCAATGAGCAGTTCTTC
>-|-|TRBJ1-2|13|TRBV6-1
CASSPSPIMGYTF
TGTGCCAGCAGTCCGAGCCCCATAATGGGCTACACCTTC
>-|TRBD1|TRBJ1-1|12|TRBV2
CASQGDGTEAFF
TGTGCCAGCCAGGGGGACGGAACTGAAGCTTTCTTT
>-|-|TRBJ2-3|14|TRBV27
CASSPLGGADTQYF
TGTGCCAGCAGCCCGCTAGGGGGGGCAGATACGCAGTATTTT
>-|-|TRBJ1-1|11|TRBV6-1
CASLGGTEAFF
TGTGCCAGCCTAGGGGGCACTGAAGCTTTCTTT
>-|-|TRBJ2-6|15|TRBV4-1
CASSQGYSGANVLTF
TGCGCCAGCAGCCAAGGGTACTCTGGGGCCAACGTCCTGACTTTC
>-|-|TRBJ1-2|13|TRBV19
CATSIQGGYGYTF
TGTGCCACATCAATACAGGGAGGCTATGGCTACACCTTC
>-|-|TRBJ1-6|15|TRBV6-2/TRBV6-3
CASSFGPRTDSPLHF
TGTGCCAGCAGTTTCGGACCGCGGACGGATTCACCCCTCCACTTT
>-|-|TRBJ2-3|15|TRBV5-1
CASSLDTGAPGTQYF
TGCGCCAGCAGCTTGGATACCGGAGCACCGGGTACGCAGTATTTT
>once|TRBD2|TRBJ2-7|16|TRBV4-3
CASSQTSGGVSYEQYF
TGCGCCAGCAGCCAGACTAGCGGGGGGGTTTCCTACGAGCAGTACTTC
>-|TRBD2|TRBJ2-3|17|TRBV5-1
CASSLVVGLAGTDTQYF
TGCGCCAGCAGCTTGGTGGTCGGGCTAGCGGGCACAGATACGCAGTATTTT
>-|-|TRBJ2-3|15|TRBV12-3/TRBV12-4
CASSLWDSSTDTQYF
TGTGCCAGCAGTTTATGGGATTCTAGCACAGATACGCAGTATTTT
>-|-|TRBJ2-2|15|TRBV14
CASSQDWGYGGELFF
TGTGCCAGCAGCCAAGATTGGGGATACGGTGGGGAGCTGTTTTTT
>many|TRBD1|TRBJ2-7|15|TRBV5-1
CASSLGGSHAYEQYF
TGCGCCAGCAGCTTAGGGGGCAGCCATGCCTACGAGCAGTACTTC
>few|-|TRBJ2-5|17|TRBV11-2
CASSRGRVGPHLETQYF
TGTGCCAGCAGCCGAGGCAGGGTAGGACCCCACTTGGAGACCCAGTACTTC
>-|-|TRBJ2-3|17|TRBV12-5
CASGLVMSQGFPDTQYF
TGTGCTAGTGGTTTGGTAATGTCGCAGGGCTTCCCAGATACGCAGTATTTT
>-|-|TRBJ1-5|15|TRBV7-2
CASSVGGTSNQPQHF
TGTGCCAGCAGCGTAGGGGGTACCAGCAATCAGCCCCAGCATTTT
>-|-|TRBJ2-3|15|TRBV9
CASSEPPLPGHTQYF
TGTGCCAGCAGCGAACCCCCCCTCCCCGGCCATACGCAGTATTTT
>-|-|TRBJ1-2|13|TRBV20-1
CSARGGGEAGYTF
TGCAGTGCTAGAGGAGGGGGTGAGGCTGGCTACACCTTC
>few|TRBD1|TRBJ2-1|16|TRBV27
CASSDRDSRSYNEQFF
TGTGCCAGCAGTGACAGGGACAGCCGCTCCTACAATGAGCAGTTCTTC